Listed here are 22 T cell receptor beta chains from one sample, sequenced in a study of blood T cells in healthy people across ages. A second PCR of roughly 7 to 11 cycles used a sample-barcoded 5' primer and a J-beta primer mix. TCRdb re-analysed the 5' RACE reads in MiXCR, keeping a single row per CDR3 protein. The data show 630,000 or so distinct CDR3 sequences, under 30% seen once. Sample: blood. These receptors all come from an elderly woman in good health.

In regard to this clonotype: A much larger clone differs from this one at a single base, so this may be a read error. The J gene is TRBJ1-1, the V gene TRBV7-9, with a possible D match to TRBD1 (5 bases). Germline lookup yields CDR1 SEHNR and CDR2 FQNEAQ (reference sequence). The CDR3 contains 11 residues. CDR3 amino acids: CTSSRSGGAFF. The CDR3 DNA reads as TGTACCAGCAGCCGCTCGGGGGGAGCTTTCTTT.

For this clonotype: A much more abundant neighbour one base away suggests this may be a read error. The gene calls are TRBV12-3 or TRBV12-4 and TRBJ2-4, with 13 bases fitting TRBD2. The CDR3 is made up of 17 amino acids. Trimming took 6 bases from V and 13 from J; bases not matched to a gene: 18. The chain's CDR3 is CASSVVITSGGVNEQYF. CDR3 sequence (DNA): TGTGCCAGCAGCGTTGTCATCACTAGCGGGGGGGTCAATGAGCAGTACTTC.

This clonotype was recorded many times. The rearrangement joins TRBV7-2 to TRBJ2-7, with D possibly called TRBD1 or TRBD2 (5 bases each). Germline CDR1 reads SGHTA; CDR2 reads FQGNSA. The V gene lost 5 bases and the J gene lost 3 bases, with 17 bases spanning the gap. The CDR3 is 15 residues long. The CDR3 DNA is TGTGCCAGCAGCGGGCCGGGACGGGGCCTCTACGAGCAGTACTTC. This sequence encodes CASSGPGRGLYEQYF.

The V and J genes are TRBV7-2 and TRBJ1-2; 9 positions agree with TRBD1. V lost 5 bases to trimming and J lost 6 bases; unmatched junction nucleotides: 7. This CDR3 contains 14 residues. Germline V gene sequence: CDR1 SGHTA, CDR2 FQGNSA. The CDR3 is CASSRRDRDHGYTF. CDR3 sequence (DNA): TGTGCCAGCAGCCGCCGGGACAGGGATCATGGCTACACCTTC.

Comments on this clonotype: A much more abundant neighbour one base away suggests this may be a read error. The V and J genes are TRBV4-2 and TRBJ2-6, with TRBD1 as a possible D gene (5 bases). Germline CDR1 is LGHNA and CDR2 is YNFKEQ. The CDR3 runs to 17 residues. CDR3: CASKDLDRDSGANVPTF. The CDR3 DNA reads as TGTGCCAGCAAAGATCTAGACAGAGACTCTGGGGCCAACGTCCCGACTTTC.

The genes are TRBV30 and TRBJ1-1, with 8 bases matching TRBD1. This CDR3 has 16 residues. The junction had 13 bases not matched to a gene; V was cut back by 3 bases and J by 4 bases. Germline V gene data show CDR1 as GTSNPN and CDR2 as SVGIG (reference sequence). CDR3 amino acids: CAWRPRTGPLITEAFF. The CDR3 DNA is TGTGCCTGGAGACCTAGGACAGGGCCTCTAATCACTGAAGCTTTCTTT.

As to this clonotype: Mismatch with germline at one junction end may stem from a read error. J is TRBJ2-6 and V is TRBV12-3 or TRBV12-4; 7 positions agree with TRBD1. The CDR3 has 17 amino acids. CDR3 bases: TGCGCCAGCCGCAAGGCACAGGGGATGTCTGGGGCCAACGTCCTGACTTTC. It encodes CASRKAQGMSGANVLTF.

This clonotype showed up just once. The rearrangement joins TRBV20-1 to TRBJ2-1, with D possibly called TRBD1 or TRBD2 (5 bases each). Trimming shortened V by 3 bases and J by 0 bases, and 12 bases separated the two germline ends. Germline loops: CDR1 DFQATT, CDR2 SNEGSKA (reference sequence). The CDR3 contains 15 residues. The CDR3 nucleotides are TGCAGTGCTAGGAGGGGATCAAACTCCTACAATGAGCAGTTCTTC. It yields the protein CSARRGSNSYNEQFF.

To note about this clonotype: This may come from a read error, since a much larger clone is one base off. The V and J genes are TRBV9 and TRBJ2-1; D is perhaps TRBD2 (6 bases). The CDR3 is made up of 17 amino acids. Germline CDR1 reads SGDLS; CDR2 reads YYNGEE. The CDR3 is CASSVGFWGLNYDEQFF. The CDR3 DNA is TGTGCCAGCAGCGTAGGTTTTTGGGGACTTAACTACGATGAGCAGTTCTTC.

This clonotype was observed a few times. The CDR3 is CSALQGLNEKLFF. The CDR3 coding sequence is TGCAGTGCCCTACAGGGATTGAATGAAAAACTGTTTTTT. The V and J genes are TRBV20-1 and TRBJ1-4, with D tentatively TRBD1 (6 bases). Between the trimmed V and J ends, which lost 6 bases and 5 bases, there was a span of 13 bases. This CDR3 is built from 13 residues. Germline CDR1 and CDR2: DFQATT and SNEGSKA (reference sequence).

Ten or more counts support this clonotype. The chain combines TRBV5-1 with TRBJ2-7; 7 bases are shared with TRBD1. Germline CDR1 and CDR2: SGHRS and YFSETQ. This CDR3 has 15 amino acids. Trimming removed 4 bases from V and 2 bases from J; junction bases left unmatched: 9. The CDR3 spells CASSITGTATYEQYF. The CDR3 nucleotides are TGCGCCAGCAGCATCACCGGGACAGCCACCTACGAGCAGTACTTC.

This clonotype was picked up a small number of times. This may come from a read error, since a much larger clone is one base off. V gene TRBV12-3 or TRBV12-4 combines with J gene TRBJ2-3, with 8 nucleotides matching TRBD1. The CDR3 covers 15 residues. The CDR3 nucleotides are TGTGCCAGCAGGACTTCGGCAGGGGGCACAGATGCGCAGTATTTT. The encoded protein is CASRTSAGGTDAQYF.

The V gene is TRBV5-1, the J gene TRBJ2-7; no firm D call. V dropped 0 bases and J dropped 3 bases, with 16 bases sitting between them. Germline V gene lookup returns CDR1 SGHRS and CDR2 YFSETQ. The CDR3 runs 16 residues. This CDR3 is CASSLARSAAHYEQYF. The CDR3 DNA sequence: TGCGCCAGCAGCTTGGCCCGATCAGCTGCCCACTACGAGCAGTACTTC.

This chain connects TRBV20-1 to TRBJ2-1, with D unclear. Trimming removed 6 bases from V and 6 bases from J, with 12 bases in between. There are 12 residues in the CDR3. CDR1 DFQATT and CDR2 SNEGSKA come from the germline V gene (reference sequence). CDR3 loop: CSASNVSNEQFF. The CDR3 DNA is TGCAGTGCGAGTAATGTGAGCAATGAGCAGTTCTTC.

As concerns this clonotype: Just one base apart from a much larger clone, this may be a read error. The chain employs TRBV5-1 and TRBJ2-3, with unresolved D. The CDR3 contains 13 residues. Germline assignment: CDR1 SGHRS and CDR2 YFSETQ. CDR3 amino acids: CAGSSGRPDTQYF. The CDR3 region has the DNA TGCGCCGGCAGCTCTGGACGTCCAGATACGCAGTATTTT.

J is TRBJ2-2 and V is TRBV5-1; tentatively, D is TRBD2 (6 bases). V was pared by 0 bases and J by 12 bases, with 18 bases between. This CDR3 region has 15 residues. Germline V lookup: CDR1 SGHRS, CDR2 YFSETQ. Here the CDR3 reads CASSLEGGVTRKLFF. CDR3 bases: TGCGCCAGCAGCTTGGAGGGAGGAGTTACCAGGAAGCTGTTTTTT.

The chain carries TRBV7-9 and TRBJ2-5, with 13 nucleotides matching TRBD2. V shed 4 bases and J 4 bases; nucleotides not matched to a gene: 9. Per the germline V gene, CDR1 is SEHNR and CDR2 is FQNEAQ (reference sequence). The CDR3 length is 17 residues. CDR3 sequence reads: CASSSPSGLAGIETQYF. The CDR3 bases are TGTGCCAGCAGCTCCCCCTCGGGACTAGCGGGGATAGAGACCCAGTACTTC.

The CDR3 nucleotides read TGTGCCTGGAGGGATAGCGGGGGCCTAAGGAACAATGAGCAGTTCTTC. It codes for CAWRDSGGLRNNEQFF. The chain joins TRBV30 to TRBJ2-1; 9 nucleotides align to TRBD2. The trim removed 3 bases at V and 5 bases at J, leaving 11 bases unmatched. The CDR3 totals 16 residues. Looked up from germline, CDR1 is GTSNPN and CDR2 is SVGIG (reference sequence).

Ten or more counts support this clonotype. CDR3 loop: CASRVRDREETQYF. CDR3 in DNA: TGTGCCAGCAGGGTACGGGACAGGGAAGAGACCCAGTACTTC. The chain joins TRBV5-4 to TRBJ2-5, with 9 bases aligning to TRBD1. In germline, CDR1 is SGHNT, CDR2 YYREEE (reference sequence). V gave up 5 bases and J gave up 3 bases; unmatched junction bases: 5. The CDR3 is made up of 14 amino acids.

Turning to this clonotype: This sequence may be a read error, since a much larger clone differs from it by one base. The chain links TRBV7-2 to TRBJ2-3; D may be TRBD1 (8 bases). The CDR3 spans 16 residues. From germline, CDR1 is SGHTA and CDR2 FQGNSA. The CDR3 nucleotides are TGTGCCAGCAGCTCTTACAGGGGGGGAGGCACAGGTACGCAGTATTTT. Translation gives CASSSYRGGGTGTQYF.

This clonotype was seen at least ten times. This sequence joins TRBV13 and TRBJ1-2; no reliable D call. The CDR3 consists of 13 residues. CDR1 is PRHDT, CDR2 FYEKMQ, per germline (reference sequence). V was shortened by 5 bases and J by 8 bases, with 15 bases between the two germline ends. This chain's CDR3 is CASSLRATGGYTF. CDR3 nucleotide sequence: TGTGCCAGCAGCCTCCGAGCCACGGGGGGCTACACCTTC.

V and J are TRBV7-2 and TRBJ2-1, with unresolved D. The CDR3 consists of 14 residues. Germline values: CDR1 SGHTA, CDR2 FQGNSA. Trimming took 4 bases from V and 2 from J, leaving 9 bases between them. The CDR3 sequence: CASSSRTTYNEQFF. The CDR3 DNA follows: TGTGCCAGCAGCTCGCGAACTACCTACAATGAGCAGTTCTTC.